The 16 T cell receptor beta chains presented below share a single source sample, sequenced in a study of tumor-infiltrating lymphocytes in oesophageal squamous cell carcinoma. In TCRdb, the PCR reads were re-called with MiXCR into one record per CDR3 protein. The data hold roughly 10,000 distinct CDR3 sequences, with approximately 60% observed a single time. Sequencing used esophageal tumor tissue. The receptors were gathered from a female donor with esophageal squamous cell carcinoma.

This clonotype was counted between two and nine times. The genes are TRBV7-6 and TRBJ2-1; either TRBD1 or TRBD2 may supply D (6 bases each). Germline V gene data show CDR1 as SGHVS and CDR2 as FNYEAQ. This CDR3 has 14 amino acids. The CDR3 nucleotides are TGTAGCTCAGTCCGGGGGCTATCCTACAATGAGCAGTTCTTC. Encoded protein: CSSVRGLSYNEQFF.

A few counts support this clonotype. The CDR3 spells CASSLALARQETQYF. The CDR3 bases are TGTGCCAGCAGCTTAGCGCTTGCACGACAAGAGACCCAGTACTTC. V usage is TRBV7-6 and J usage is TRBJ2-5, with unresolved D. Between the trimmed V and J ends, which lost 0 bases and 2 bases, there was a span of 10 bases. The CDR3 sequence is 15 residues long. Germline V CDR1 and CDR2: SGHVS, FNYEAQ.

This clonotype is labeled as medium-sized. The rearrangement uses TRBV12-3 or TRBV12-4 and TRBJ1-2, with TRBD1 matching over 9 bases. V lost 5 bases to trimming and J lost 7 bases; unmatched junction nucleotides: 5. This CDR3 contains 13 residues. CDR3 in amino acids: CASSRDRVGGYTF. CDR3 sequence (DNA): TGTGCCAGCAGTCGGGACAGGGTTGGTGGCTACACCTTC.

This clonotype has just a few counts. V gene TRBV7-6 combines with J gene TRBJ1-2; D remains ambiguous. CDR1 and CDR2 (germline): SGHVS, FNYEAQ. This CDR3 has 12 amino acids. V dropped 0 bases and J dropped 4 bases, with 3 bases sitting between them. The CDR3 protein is CASSLAGYGYTF. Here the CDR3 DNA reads TGTGCCAGCAGCTTAGCCGGCTATGGCTACACCTTC.

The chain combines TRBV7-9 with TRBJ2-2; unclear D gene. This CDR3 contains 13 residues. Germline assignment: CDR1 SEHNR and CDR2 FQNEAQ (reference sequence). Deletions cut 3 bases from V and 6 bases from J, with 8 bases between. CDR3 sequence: CASSLNGPGELFF. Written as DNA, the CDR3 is TGTGCCAGCAGCTTGAATGGACCCGGGGAGCTGTTTTTT.

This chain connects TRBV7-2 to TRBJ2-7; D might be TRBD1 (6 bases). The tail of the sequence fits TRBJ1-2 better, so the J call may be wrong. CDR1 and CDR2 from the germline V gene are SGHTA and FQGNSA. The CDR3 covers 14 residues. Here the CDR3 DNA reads TGTGCCAGCAGCTTCGGACAGCACAACTATGGCTACACCTTC. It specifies CASSFGQHNYGYTF.

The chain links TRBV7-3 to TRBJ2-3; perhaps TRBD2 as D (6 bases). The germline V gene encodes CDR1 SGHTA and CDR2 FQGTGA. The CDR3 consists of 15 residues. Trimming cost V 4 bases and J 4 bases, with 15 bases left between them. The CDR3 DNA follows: TGTGCCAGCAGCTCGACCGGGGGTATTGCAGATACGCAGTATTTT. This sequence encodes CASSSTGGIADTQYF.

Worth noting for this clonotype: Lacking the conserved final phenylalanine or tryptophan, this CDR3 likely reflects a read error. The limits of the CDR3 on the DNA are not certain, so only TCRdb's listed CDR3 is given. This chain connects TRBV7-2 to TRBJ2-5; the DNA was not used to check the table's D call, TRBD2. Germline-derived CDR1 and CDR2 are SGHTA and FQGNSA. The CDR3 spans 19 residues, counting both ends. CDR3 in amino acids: CASSLDGASGSISEQFFGA.

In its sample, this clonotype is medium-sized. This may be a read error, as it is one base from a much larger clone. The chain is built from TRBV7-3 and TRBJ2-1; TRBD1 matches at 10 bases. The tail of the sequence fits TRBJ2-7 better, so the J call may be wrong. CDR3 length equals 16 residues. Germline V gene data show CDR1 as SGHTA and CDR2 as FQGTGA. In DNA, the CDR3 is TGTGCCAGCAGCCCCCGGGACAGGGGATCCTACAATGAGCAGTACTTC. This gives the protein CASSPRDRGSYNEQYF.

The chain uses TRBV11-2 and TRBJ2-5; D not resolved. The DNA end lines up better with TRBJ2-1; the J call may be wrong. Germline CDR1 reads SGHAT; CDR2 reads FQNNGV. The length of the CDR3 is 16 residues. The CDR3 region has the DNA TGTGCCAGCAGCTCCCCCCCTCGACCCAGATACAATGAGCAGTTCTTC. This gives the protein CASSSPPRPRYNEQFF.

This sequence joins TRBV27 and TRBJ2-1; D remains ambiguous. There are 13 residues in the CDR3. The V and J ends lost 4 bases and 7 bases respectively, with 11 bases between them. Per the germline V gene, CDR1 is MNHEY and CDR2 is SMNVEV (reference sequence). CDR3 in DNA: TGTGCCAGCAGTTCCGCAGGTTCAAATGAGCAGTTCTTC. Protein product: CASSSAGSNEQFF.

The CDR3 loop reads CASSRTGAYGYTF. DNA for the CDR3: TGTGCCAGCAGCCGGACAGGCGCCTATGGCTACACCTTC. The chain couples TRBV7-2 to TRBJ1-2, with 7 bases that match TRBD1. Germline V lookup: CDR1 SGHTA, CDR2 FQGNSA. The ends lost 5 bases at V and 4 bases at J; junction bases unmatched: 4. The CDR3 spans 13 residues.

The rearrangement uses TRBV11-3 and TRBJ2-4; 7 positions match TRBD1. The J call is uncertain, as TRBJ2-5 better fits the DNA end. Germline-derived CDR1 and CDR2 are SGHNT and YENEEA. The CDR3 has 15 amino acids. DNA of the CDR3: TGTGCCAGCAGCTTAGCCTTGACAGGGTTGGAGACCCAGTACTTC. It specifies CASSLALTGLETQYF.

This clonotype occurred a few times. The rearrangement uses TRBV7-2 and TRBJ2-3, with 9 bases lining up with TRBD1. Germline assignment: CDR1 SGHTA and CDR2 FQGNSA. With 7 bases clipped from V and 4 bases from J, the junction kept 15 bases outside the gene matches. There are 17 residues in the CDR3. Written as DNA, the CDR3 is TGTGCCAGCACCCAAGGGGGGGGACAGGGAGGTGCAGATACGCAGTATTTT. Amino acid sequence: CASTQGGGQGGADTQYF.

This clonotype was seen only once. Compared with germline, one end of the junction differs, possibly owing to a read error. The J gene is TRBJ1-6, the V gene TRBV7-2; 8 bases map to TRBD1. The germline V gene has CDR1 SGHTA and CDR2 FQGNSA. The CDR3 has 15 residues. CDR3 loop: CASSSTGTGPYEQYF. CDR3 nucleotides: TGTGCCAGCAGCTCTACCGGGACAGGACCCTACGAGCAGTACTTT. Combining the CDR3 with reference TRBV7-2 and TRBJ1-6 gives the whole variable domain GAGVSQSPSNKVTEKGKDVELRCDPISGHTALYWYRQSLGQGLEFLIYFQGNSAPDKSGLPSDRFSAERTGGSVSTLTIQRTQQEDSAVYLCASSSTGTGPYEQYFGNGTRLTVT.

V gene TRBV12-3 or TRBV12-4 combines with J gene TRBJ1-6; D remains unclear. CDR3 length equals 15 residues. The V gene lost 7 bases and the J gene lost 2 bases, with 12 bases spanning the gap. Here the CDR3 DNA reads TGTGCCAGCAAATACGGGAGCGCCTATAATTCACCCCTCCACTTT. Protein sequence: CASKYGSAYNSPLHF.